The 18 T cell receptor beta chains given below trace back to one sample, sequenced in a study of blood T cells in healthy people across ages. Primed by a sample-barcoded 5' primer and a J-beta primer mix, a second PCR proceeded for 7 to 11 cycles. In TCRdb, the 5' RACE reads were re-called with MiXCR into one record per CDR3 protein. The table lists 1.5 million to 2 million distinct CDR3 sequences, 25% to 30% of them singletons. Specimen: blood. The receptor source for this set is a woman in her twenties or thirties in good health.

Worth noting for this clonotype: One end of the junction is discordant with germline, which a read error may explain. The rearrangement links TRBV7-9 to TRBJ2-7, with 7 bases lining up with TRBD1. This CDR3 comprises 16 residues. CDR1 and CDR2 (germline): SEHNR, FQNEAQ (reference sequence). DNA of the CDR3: TGTGCCGGCAGCCAGCGGACAGGAACGAGCTCCTACGAGCAGTACTTC. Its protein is CAGSQRTGTSSYEQYF. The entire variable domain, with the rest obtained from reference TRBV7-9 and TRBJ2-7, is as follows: DTGVSQNPRHKITKRGQNVTFRCDPISEHNRLYWYRQTLGQGPEFLTYFQNEAQLEKSRLLSDRFSAERPKGSFSTLEIQRTEQGDSAMYLCAGSQRTGTSSYEQYFGPGTRLTVT.

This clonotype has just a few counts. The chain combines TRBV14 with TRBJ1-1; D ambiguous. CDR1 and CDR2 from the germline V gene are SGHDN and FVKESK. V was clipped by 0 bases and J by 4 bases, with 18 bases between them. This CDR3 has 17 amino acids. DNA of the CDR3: TGTGCCAGCAGCCAAGACCTTTTCTCGGGTGCGGGCACTGAAGCTTTCTTT. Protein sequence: CASSQDLFSGAGTEAFF.

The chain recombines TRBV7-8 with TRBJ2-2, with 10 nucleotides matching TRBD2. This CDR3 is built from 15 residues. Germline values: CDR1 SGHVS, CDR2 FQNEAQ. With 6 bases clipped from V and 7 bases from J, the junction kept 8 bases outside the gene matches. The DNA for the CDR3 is TGTGCCAGCAGACCCAGACTAGCGGGTTTCGGGGAGCTGTTTTTT. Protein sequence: CASRPRLAGFGELFF. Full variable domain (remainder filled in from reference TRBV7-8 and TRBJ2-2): GAGVSQSPRYKVAKRGQDVALRCDPISGHVSLFWYQQALGQGPEFLTYFQNEAQLDKSGLPSDRFFAERPEGSVSTLKIQRTQQEDSAVYLCASRPRLAGFGELFFGEGSRLTVL.

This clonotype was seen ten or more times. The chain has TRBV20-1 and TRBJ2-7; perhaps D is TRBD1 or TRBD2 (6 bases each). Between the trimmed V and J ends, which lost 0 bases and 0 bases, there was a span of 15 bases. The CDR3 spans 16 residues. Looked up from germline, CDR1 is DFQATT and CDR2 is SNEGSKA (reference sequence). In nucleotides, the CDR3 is TGCAGTGCTAGAGATCGGGGGTACAGGGACTCCTACGAGCAGTACTTC. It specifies CSARDRGYRDSYEQYF.

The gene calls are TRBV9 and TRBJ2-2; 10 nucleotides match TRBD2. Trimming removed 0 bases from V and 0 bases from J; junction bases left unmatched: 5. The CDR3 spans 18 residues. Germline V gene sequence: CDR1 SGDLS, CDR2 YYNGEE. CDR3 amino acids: CASSVDPSGGSNTGELFF. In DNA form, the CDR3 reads TGTGCCAGCAGCGTAGACCCTAGCGGGGGTTCGAACACCGGGGAGCTGTTTTTT.

CDR3 in DNA: TGCAGCGTTGGTCGGACAGGGATCGTTGGTGGCTACACCTTC. Translating gives CSVGRTGIVGGYTF. The chain is built from TRBV29-1 and TRBJ1-2; TRBD1 matches at 8 bases. Unmatched junction bases numbered 11, after V lost 4 bases and J lost 7 bases. This CDR3 is built from 14 residues. In germline, CDR1 is SQVTM, CDR2 ANQGSEA. The full variable domain, rest sourced from reference TRBV29-1 and TRBJ1-2, is SAVISQKPSRDICQRGTSLTIQCQVDSQVTMMFWYRQQPGQSLTLIATANQGSEATYESGFVIDKFPISRPNLTFSTLTVSNMSPEDSSIYLCSVGRTGIVGGYTFGSGTRLTVV.

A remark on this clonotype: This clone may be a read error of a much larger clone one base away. The CDR3 here is CASSWNENEQFF. The CDR3 DNA reads TGTGCCAGCAGCTGGAATGAGAATGAGCAGTTCTTC. V usage is TRBV5-8 and J usage is TRBJ2-1; D unresolved. In germline, CDR1 is SGHTS, CDR2 YDEGEE. Trimming removed 3 bases from V and 7 bases from J, with 8 bases in between. This CDR3 comprises 12 residues.

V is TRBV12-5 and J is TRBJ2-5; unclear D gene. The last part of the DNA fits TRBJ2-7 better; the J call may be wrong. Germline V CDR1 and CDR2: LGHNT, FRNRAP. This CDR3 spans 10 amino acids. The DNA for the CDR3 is TGTGCTAGGGGCTCCGGCGAGCAGTACTTC. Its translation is CARGSGEQYF.

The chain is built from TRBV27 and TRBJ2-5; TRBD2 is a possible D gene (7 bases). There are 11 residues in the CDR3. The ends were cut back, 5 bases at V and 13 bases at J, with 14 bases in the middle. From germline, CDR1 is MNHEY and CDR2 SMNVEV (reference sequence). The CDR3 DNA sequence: TGTGCCAGCAGTCTGGGGGGGGCCTCGTACTTC. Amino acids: CASSLGGASYF.

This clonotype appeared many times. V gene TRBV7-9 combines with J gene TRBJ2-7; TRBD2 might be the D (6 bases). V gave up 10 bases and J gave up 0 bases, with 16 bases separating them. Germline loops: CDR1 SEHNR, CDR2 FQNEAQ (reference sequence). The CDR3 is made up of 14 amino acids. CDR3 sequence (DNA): TGTGCCACTTCGTCGGCGGGGAACTCCTACGAGCAGTACTTC. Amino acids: CATSSAGNSYEQYF. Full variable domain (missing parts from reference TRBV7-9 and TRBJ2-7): DTGVSQNPRHKITKRGQNVTFRCDPISEHNRLYWYRQTLGQGPEFLTYFQNEAQLEKSRLLSDRFSAERPKGSFSTLEIQRTEQGDSAMYLCATSSAGNSYEQYFGPGTRLTVT.

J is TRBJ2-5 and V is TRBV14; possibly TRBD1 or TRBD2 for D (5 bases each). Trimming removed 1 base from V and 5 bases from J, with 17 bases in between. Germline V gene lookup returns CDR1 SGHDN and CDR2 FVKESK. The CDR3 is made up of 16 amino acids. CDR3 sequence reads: CASSQGSSGAWETQYF. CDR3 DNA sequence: TGTGCCAGCAGCCAAGGGAGCTCCGGGGCATGGGAGACCCAGTACTTC.

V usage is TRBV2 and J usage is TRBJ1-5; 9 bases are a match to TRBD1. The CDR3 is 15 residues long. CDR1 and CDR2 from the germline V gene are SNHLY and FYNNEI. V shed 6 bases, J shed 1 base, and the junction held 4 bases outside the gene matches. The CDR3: CASREGQGSNQPQHF. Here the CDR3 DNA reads TGTGCCAGCAGGGAGGGACAGGGAAGCAATCAGCCCCAGCATTTT. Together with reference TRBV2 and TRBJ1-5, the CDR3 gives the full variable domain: EPEVTQTPSHQVTQMGQEVILRCVPISNHLYFYWYRQILGQKVEFLVSFYNNEISEKSEIFDDQFSVERPDGSNFTLKIRSTKLEDSAMYFCASREGQGSNQPQHFGDGTRLSIL.

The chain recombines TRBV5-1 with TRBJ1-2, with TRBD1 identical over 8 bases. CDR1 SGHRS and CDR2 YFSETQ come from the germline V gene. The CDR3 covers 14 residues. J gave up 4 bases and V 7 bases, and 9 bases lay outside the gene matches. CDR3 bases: TGCGCCAGCGGCCTTACAGGGGGGTTCTATGGCTACACCTTC. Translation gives CASGLTGGFYGYTF. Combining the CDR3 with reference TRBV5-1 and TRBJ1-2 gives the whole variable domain KAGVTQTPRYLIKTRGQQVTLSCSPISGHRSVSWYQQTPGQGLQFLFEYFSETQRNKGNFPGRFSGRQFSNSRSEMNVSTLELGDSALYLCASGLTGGFYGYTFGSGTRLTVV.

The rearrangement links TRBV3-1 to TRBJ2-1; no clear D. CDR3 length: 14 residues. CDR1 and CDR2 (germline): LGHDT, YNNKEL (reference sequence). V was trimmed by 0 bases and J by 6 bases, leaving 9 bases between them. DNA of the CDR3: TGTGCCAGCAGCCAAGATAGGGTGATCAATGAGCAGTTCTTC. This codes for CASSQDRVINEQFF.

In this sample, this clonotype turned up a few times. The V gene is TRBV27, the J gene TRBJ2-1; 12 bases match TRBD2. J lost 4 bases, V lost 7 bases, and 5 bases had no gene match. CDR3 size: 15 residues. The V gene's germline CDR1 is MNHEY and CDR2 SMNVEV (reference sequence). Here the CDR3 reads CASTPGTSGYNEQFF. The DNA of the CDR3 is TGTGCCAGCACTCCAGGGACTAGCGGGTACAATGAGCAGTTCTTC.

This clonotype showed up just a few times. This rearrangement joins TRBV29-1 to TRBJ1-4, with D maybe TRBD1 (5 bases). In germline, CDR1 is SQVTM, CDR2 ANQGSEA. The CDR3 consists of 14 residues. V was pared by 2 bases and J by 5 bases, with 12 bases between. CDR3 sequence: CSVEWDPSNEKLFF. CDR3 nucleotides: TGCAGCGTTGAATGGGACCCGTCAAATGAAAAACTGTTTTTT.

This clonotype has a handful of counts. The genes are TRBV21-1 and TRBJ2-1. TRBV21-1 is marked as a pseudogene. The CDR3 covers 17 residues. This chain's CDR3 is CASSKGGARSPTNEQFF. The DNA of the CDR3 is TGTGCCAGCAGCAAAGGCGGTGCGAGAAGCCCTACCAATGAGCAGTTCTTC.

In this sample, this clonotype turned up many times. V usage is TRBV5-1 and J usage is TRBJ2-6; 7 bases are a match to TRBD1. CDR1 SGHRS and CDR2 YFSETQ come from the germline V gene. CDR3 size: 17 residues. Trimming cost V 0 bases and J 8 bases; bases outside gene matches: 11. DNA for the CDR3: TGCGCCAGCAGCTTGGCCGGAAAAAGACAGGGTCCCAACGTCCTGACTTTC. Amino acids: CASSLAGKRQGPNVLTF.